The 9 T cell receptor beta chains below all came from one sample that was sequenced in a study of CD8 T cells in Susac syndrome. RNA, at about 0.45 to 1 ug, was reverse transcribed with random hexamers. From the immunoSEQ multiplex PCR reads, TCRdb called clonotypes with MiXCR, one entry per CDR3 protein. The table lists around 170,000 distinct CDR3 sequences, 85% to 95% of them singletons, with around 0.16% in the top ten. The specimen was CD8+ T cells from PBMCs. These receptors were taken from a human donor with Susac syndrome.

The V gene is TRBV7-2, the J gene TRBJ2-1, with D hard to call. This CDR3 spans 12 amino acids. CDR1 is SGHTA, CDR2 FQGNSA, per germline. Trimming pared 5 bases from V and 5 bases from J, leaving 7 bases between. The CDR3 sequence is CASSPNNNEQFF. CDR3 DNA: TGTGCCAGCAGCCCTAATAACAATGAGCAGTTCTTC.

The chain employs TRBV10-3 and TRBJ2-6, with 8 bases fitting TRBD1. Germline V gene sequence: CDR1 ENHRY, CDR2 SYGVKD. After removal of 4 bases from V and 2 bases from J, the junction contained 10 bases not matched to a gene. The CDR3 loop spans 18 amino acids. Here the CDR3 DNA reads TGTGCCATCAGTGGTCCCACAGCAGGGGGCGCTGGGGCCAACGTCCTGACTTTC. This sequence encodes CAISGPTAGGAGANVLTF.

The chain recombines TRBV20-1 with TRBJ1-5; 8 positions match TRBD1. V gave up 4 bases and J gave up 3 bases; unmatched junction bases: 8. Germline values: CDR1 DFQATT, CDR2 SNEGSKA (reference sequence). The CDR3 has 15 residues. The CDR3, as DNA: TGCAGTGCTATAGAGACAGGGGTCTACAATCAGCCCCAGCATTTT. Translation gives CSAIETGVYNQPQHF.

The gene calls are TRBV7-8 and TRBJ2-7, with D unresolved. The length of the CDR3 is 13 residues. The V gene lost 6 bases and the J gene lost 2 bases, with 11 bases spanning the gap. Germline loops: CDR1 SGHVS, CDR2 FQNEAQ. This CDR3 is CASRPVTTYEQYF. In nucleotides, the CDR3 is TGTGCCAGCAGGCCCGTAACCACCTACGAGCAGTACTTC.

The rearrangement uses TRBV12-3 or TRBV12-4 and TRBJ2-3, with D perhaps TRBD2 (7 bases). CDR3 length: 15 residues. The V gene lost 4 bases and the J gene lost 1 base, with 12 bases spanning the gap. The CDR3 DNA reads as TGTGCCAGCAGTTCCCCGGGGGGCGGCACAGATACGCAGTATTTT. Translation: CASSSPGGGTDTQYF.

This chain joins TRBV20-1 and TRBJ2-1; the D is unclear. The V and J ends lost 0 bases and 7 bases respectively, with 10 bases between them. The germline CDR1 and CDR2 sequences are DFQATT and SNEGSKA (reference sequence). This CDR3 contains 13 residues. In nucleotides, the CDR3 is TGCAGTGCTAGAGATATAGCATCAAATGAGCAGTTCTTC. This gives the protein CSARDIASNEQFF.

V is TRBV19 and J is TRBJ2-1; D perhaps matches TRBD1 (6 bases). This CDR3 is built from 16 residues. Per the germline V gene, CDR1 is LNHDA and CDR2 is SQIVND (reference sequence). The V end was cut by 5 bases, the J end by 0 bases, with 14 bases between. The CDR3: CASSPGDNLSYNEQFF. The CDR3 DNA reads TGTGCCAGTAGTCCCGGGGACAACCTCTCCTACAATGAGCAGTTCTTC. Drawing the rest from reference TRBV19 and TRBJ2-1, the complete variable domain is DGGITQSPKYLFRKEGQNVTLSCEQNLNHDAMYWYRQDPGQGLRLIYYSQIVNDFQKGDIAEGYSVSREKKESFPLTVTSAQKNPTAFYLCASSPGDNLSYNEQFFGPGTRLTVL.

The chain has TRBV15 and TRBJ2-1; 12 bases are a match to TRBD2. Losses at the gene ends were 0 bases for V and 8 bases for J; bases not matched to a gene: 5. The CDR3 is 16 residues long. CDR1 is LNHNV, CDR2 YYDKDF, per germline (reference sequence). CDR3 bases: TGTGCCACCAGCAGAGATCGACTAGCGGGAGTGTATGAGCAGTTCTTC. Amino acids: CATSRDRLAGVYEQFF.

The chain carries TRBV6-2 or TRBV6-3 and TRBJ2-1, with 7 nucleotides matching TRBD2. This CDR3 contains 14 residues. The V gene's germline CDR1 is MNHEY and CDR2 SVGEGT. With V trimmed by 7 bases and J by 5 bases, 8 bases remained unmatched. The CDR3 sequence: CASNALAPNNEQFF. CDR3 in DNA: TGTGCCAGCAACGCACTAGCGCCAAACAATGAGCAGTTCTTC.